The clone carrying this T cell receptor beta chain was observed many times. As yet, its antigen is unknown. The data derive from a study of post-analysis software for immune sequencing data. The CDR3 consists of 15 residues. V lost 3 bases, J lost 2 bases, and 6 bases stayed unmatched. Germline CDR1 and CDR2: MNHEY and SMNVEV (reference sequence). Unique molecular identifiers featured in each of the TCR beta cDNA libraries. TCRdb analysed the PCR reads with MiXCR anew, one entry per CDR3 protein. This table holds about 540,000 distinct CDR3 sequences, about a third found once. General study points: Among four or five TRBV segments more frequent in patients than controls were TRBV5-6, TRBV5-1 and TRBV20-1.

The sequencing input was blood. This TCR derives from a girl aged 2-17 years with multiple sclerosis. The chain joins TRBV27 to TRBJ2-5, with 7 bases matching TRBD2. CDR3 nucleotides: TGTGCCAGCAGTTTGGGGGGGACCCCACAAGAGACCCAGTACTTC. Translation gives CASSLGGTPQETQYF.